These 19 T cell receptor beta chains came from one sample sequenced in a study of T cell responses to AZD1222 COVID-19 vaccine listed by TCRdb under 2021. Receptors were amplified or captured by the immunoSEQ multiplex PCR assay. TCRdb holds this immuneACCESS table with in-frame rearrangements only. Some clones are missing; in checked studies, unresolved V genes explain under half, and the rest has no known cause. This sample has around 180,000 clones in its table, and approximately 92% of those were observed once. 6.9% of the sample rests with the top ten. Interpreted using the paper, the time point label stands for: baseline before first vaccination. Sequenced here: peripheral blood, sampled on day 0 of AZD1222 vaccination. These receptors were taken from an adult in good health.

The V gene is TRBV7-9, the J gene TRBJ2-7, with TRBD1 matching 9 bases. J gave up 5 bases and V 4 bases, and 9 bases lay outside the gene matches. CDR3 size: 15 residues. CDR1 is SEHNR and CDR2 is FQNEAQ in the germline V gene (reference sequence). CDR3 in DNA: TGTGCCAGCAGCTCACCGGGACAGGGTCGAAACGAGCAGTACTTC. Encoded protein: CASSSPGQGRNEQYF.

This clone has more than one count but fewer than ten. The gene calls are TRBV19 and TRBJ2-3, with TRBD1 as a possible D gene (6 bases). Trimming shortened V by 5 bases and J by 0 bases, and 9 bases separated the two germline ends. Germline CDR1 is LNHDA and CDR2 is SQIVND (reference sequence). The CDR3 loop spans 14 amino acids. The CDR3 sequence is CASSLDRSTDTQYF. In DNA, the CDR3 is TGTGCCAGTAGTTTGGACAGAAGCACAGATACGCAGTATTTT.

The chain uses TRBV7-2 and TRBJ2-7; a possible D gene is TRBD2 (5 bases). This CDR3 has 15 residues. Germline V CDR1 and CDR2: SGHTA, FQGNSA. The V and J ends lost 5 bases and 2 bases respectively, with 16 bases between them. CDR3 loop: CASSLNPTITYEQYF. Here the CDR3 DNA reads TGTGCCAGCAGCCTCAACCCGACTATCACCTACGAGCAGTACTTC.

The genes are TRBV28 and TRBJ1-3; no clear D. This CDR3 spans 12 amino acids. Per the germline V gene, CDR1 is MDHEN and CDR2 is SYDVKM. With 10 bases removed from V and 0 bases from J, the gap between germline ends came to 7 bases. CDR3 DNA sequence: TGTGCCACGCAAACCTCTGGAAACACCATATATTTT. Encoded protein: CATQTSGNTIYF.

The gene calls are TRBV25-1 and TRBJ2-2, with TRBD1 matching 7 bases. Germline lookup yields CDR1 MGHDK and CDR2 SYGVNS. The J segment lost 3 bases and the V segment lost 2 bases, leaving 3 bases of the junction unmatched. The CDR3 is 15 amino acids. This chain's CDR3 is CASSEIDRDTGELFF. CDR3 bases: TGTGCCAGCAGTGAAATCGACAGGGACACCGGGGAGCTGTTTTTT.

This clone was counted once. The chain recombines TRBV2 with TRBJ2-5; 7 nucleotides line up with TRBD2. Trimming removed 2 bases from V and 1 base from J; junction bases left unmatched: 1. The CDR3 extends over 14 amino acids. CDR1 SNHLY and CDR2 FYNNEI come from the germline V gene. DNA for the CDR3: TGTGCCAGCAGTGAACTAGCGGCCCAAGAGACCCAGTACTTC. Residues: CASSELAAQETQYF.

The V gene is TRBV11-2, the J gene TRBJ2-1; 16 nucleotides line up with TRBD2. Germline CDR1 and CDR2: SGHAT and FQNNGV. This CDR3 comprises 19 residues. J lost 3 bases, V lost 5 bases, and 10 bases had no gene match. CDR3 amino acids: CASSVPGTSGGAGYNEQFF. CDR3 nucleotide sequence: TGTGCCAGCAGCGTCCCCGGGACTAGCGGGGGGGCTGGCTACAATGAGCAGTTCTTC.

This chain uses TRBV6-2 or TRBV6-3 with TRBJ1-2; no clear D gene. Trimming stripped 2 bases from V and 6 bases from J, with 10 bases between. There are 13 residues in the CDR3. Germline V gene sequence: CDR1 MNHEY, CDR2 SVGEGT. The CDR3: CASSYRAPHGYTF. The CDR3 DNA sequence: TGTGCCAGCAGTTACCGGGCTCCTCATGGCTACACCTTC.

This clone was seen only once. V is TRBV2 and J is TRBJ1-2; 9 positions agree with TRBD1. V gave up 5 bases and J gave up 10 bases; unmatched junction bases: 11. The CDR3 is 14 amino acids. Germline assignment: CDR1 SNHLY and CDR2 FYNNEI. CDR3 DNA: TGTGCCAGCAGTTCCGGGGACAGGGTGAATCTCTACACCTTC. It codes for CASSSGDRVNLYTF.

V is TRBV14 and J is TRBJ1-2, with D maybe TRBD1 (6 bases). In germline, CDR1 is SGHDN, CDR2 FVKESK. Trimming stripped 3 bases from V and 2 bases from J, with 13 bases between. The CDR3 length is 15 residues. The CDR3 DNA reads as TGTGCCAGCAGCCAGCGAGGGACACCAAACTATGGCTACACCTTC. It translates to CASSQRGTPNYGYTF.

This rearrangement joins TRBV24-1 to TRBJ2-1; D uncertain. This CDR3 contains 13 residues. Trimming cost V 4 bases and J 8 bases, with 11 bases left between them. Germline loops: CDR1 KGHDR, CDR2 SFDVKD. The CDR3 spells CATSDPISDEQFF. The CDR3 DNA reads as TGTGCCACCAGTGACCCCATAAGTGATGAGCAGTTCTTC.

The chain recombines TRBV11-2 with TRBJ2-2; 10 bases agree with TRBD1. CDR1 SGHAT and CDR2 FQNNGV come from the germline V gene. V lost 3 bases, J lost 4 bases, and 11 bases stayed unmatched. The CDR3 loop spans 18 amino acids. Here the CDR3 reads CASSFPSGQGYGTGELFF. The CDR3 DNA sequence: TGTGCCAGCAGCTTCCCCTCGGGACAGGGGTATGGCACCGGGGAGCTGTTTTTT.

The chain joins TRBV11-2 to TRBJ2-5, with D tentatively TRBD1 (6 bases). From germline, CDR1 is SGHAT and CDR2 FQNNGV. Trimming cost V 2 bases and J 12 bases, with 16 bases left between them. This CDR3 comprises 13 residues. CDR3 protein: CASSLNPGAPEYF. The CDR3, as DNA: TGTGCCAGCAGCTTAAACCCAGGGGCCCCCGAGTACTTC.

This chain connects TRBV27 to TRBJ2-7, with D perhaps TRBD1 (6 bases). V gave up 6 bases and J gave up 6 bases, with 15 bases separating them. The CDR3 has 13 amino acids. Looked up from germline, CDR1 is MNHEY and CDR2 is SMNVEV (reference sequence). CDR3 sequence: CASSRTTGREQYF. CDR3 bases: TGTGCCAGCAGCCGTACAACAGGGCGCGAGCAGTACTTC.

The chain joins TRBV7-9 to TRBJ1-5; D unresolved. Germline CDR1 and CDR2: SEHNR and FQNEAQ (reference sequence). Trimming removed 5 bases at V and 5 bases at J, with 7 bases between. This CDR3 is built from 12 residues. In nucleotides, the CDR3 is TGTGCCAGCAGCCCCGTCGATCAGCCCCAGCATTTT. This gives the protein CASSPVDQPQHF. The variable domain in full, with the rest retrieved from reference TRBV7-9 and TRBJ1-5, is DTGVSQNPRHKITKRGQNVTFRCDPISEHNRLYWYRQTLGQGPEFLTYFQNEAQLEKSRLLSDRFSAERPKGSFSTLEIQRTEQGDSAMYLCASSPVDQPQHFGDGTRLSIL.

The chain employs TRBV11-3 and TRBJ2-2, with TRBD2 matching over 11 bases. The CDR3 is 17 residues long. Trimming took 3 bases from V and 7 from J; bases not matched to a gene: 10. Germline CDR1 and CDR2: SGHNT and YENEEA. CDR3 in amino acids: CASSFTTPGLADGELFF. The CDR3 bases are TGTGCCAGCAGCTTCACCACCCCGGGACTAGCGGACGGGGAGCTGTTTTTT.

The chain couples TRBV4-1 to TRBJ1-1; D is unresolved. The germline V gene encodes CDR1 MGHRA and CDR2 YSYEKL. The CDR3 has 13 amino acids. Trimming shortened V by 1 base and J by 6 bases, and 9 bases separated the two germline ends. CDR3 in DNA: TGCGCCAGCAGCCAAGCTGGTAGCGCTGAAGCTTTCTTT. Translating gives CASSQAGSAEAFF.

The rearrangement uses TRBV5-1 and TRBJ2-3, with 10 bases identical to TRBD2. J gave up 2 bases and V 4 bases, and 10 bases lay outside the gene matches. Germline V lookup: CDR1 SGHRS, CDR2 YFSETQ. This CDR3 has 17 amino acids. The DNA for the CDR3 is TGCGCCAGCAGCCGCCCCGCTAGCGGGGGACCCACAGATACGCAGTATTTT. Amino acids: CASSRPASGGPTDTQYF.

The DNA of the CDR3 is TGTGCCAGCTCACCTTCGGGACAGCACTACGAGCAGTACTTC. Translating gives CASSPSGQHYEQYF. The V and J genes are TRBV18 and TRBJ2-7; the match to TRBD1 covers 7 bases. The CDR3 is made up of 14 amino acids. After removal of 3 bases from V and 3 bases from J, the junction contained 5 bases not matched to a gene. Germline assignment: CDR1 KGHSH and CDR2 LQKENI.